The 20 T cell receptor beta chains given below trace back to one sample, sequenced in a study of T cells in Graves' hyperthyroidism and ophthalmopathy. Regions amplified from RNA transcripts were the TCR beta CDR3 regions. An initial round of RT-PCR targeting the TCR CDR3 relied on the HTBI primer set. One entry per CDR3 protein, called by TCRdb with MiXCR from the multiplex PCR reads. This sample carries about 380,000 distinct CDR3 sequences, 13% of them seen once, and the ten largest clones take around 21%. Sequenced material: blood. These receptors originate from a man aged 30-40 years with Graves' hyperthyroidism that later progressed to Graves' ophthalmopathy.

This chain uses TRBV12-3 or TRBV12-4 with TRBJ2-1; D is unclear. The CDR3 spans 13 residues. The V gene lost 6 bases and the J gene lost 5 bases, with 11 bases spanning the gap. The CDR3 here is CASRVPGNNEQFF. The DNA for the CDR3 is TGTGCCAGCAGAGTTCCGGGTAACAATGAGCAGTTCTTC.

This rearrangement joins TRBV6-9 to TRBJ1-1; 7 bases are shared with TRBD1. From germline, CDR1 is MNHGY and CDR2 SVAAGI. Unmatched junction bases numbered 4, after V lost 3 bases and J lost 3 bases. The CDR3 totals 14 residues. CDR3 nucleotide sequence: TGTGCCAGCAGTTACCAGGGGGTGGACACTGAAGCTTTCTTT. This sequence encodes CASSYQGVDTEAFF.

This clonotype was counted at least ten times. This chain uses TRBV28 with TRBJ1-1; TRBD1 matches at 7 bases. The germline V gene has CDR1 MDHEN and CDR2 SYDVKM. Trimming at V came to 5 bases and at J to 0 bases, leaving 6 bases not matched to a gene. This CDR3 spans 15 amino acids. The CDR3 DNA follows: TGTGCCAGCAGTATCCTACAGGGGATGAACACTGAAGCTTTCTTT. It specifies CASSILQGMNTEAFF.

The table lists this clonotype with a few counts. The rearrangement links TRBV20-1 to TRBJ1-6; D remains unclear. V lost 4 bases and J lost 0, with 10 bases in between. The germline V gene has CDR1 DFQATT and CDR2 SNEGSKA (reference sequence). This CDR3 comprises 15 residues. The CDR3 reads CSAIRLSSYNSPLHF. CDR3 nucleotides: TGCAGTGCTATCCGGCTCAGCTCCTATAATTCACCCCTCCACTTT.

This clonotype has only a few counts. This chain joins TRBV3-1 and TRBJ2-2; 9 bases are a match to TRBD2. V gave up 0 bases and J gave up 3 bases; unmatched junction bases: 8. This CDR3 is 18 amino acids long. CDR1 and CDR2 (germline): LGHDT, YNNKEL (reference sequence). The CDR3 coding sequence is TGTGCCAGCAGCCAAGATCCCGCCCTAGCGGGGTACACCGGGGAGCTGTTTTTT. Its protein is CASSQDPALAGYTGELFF.

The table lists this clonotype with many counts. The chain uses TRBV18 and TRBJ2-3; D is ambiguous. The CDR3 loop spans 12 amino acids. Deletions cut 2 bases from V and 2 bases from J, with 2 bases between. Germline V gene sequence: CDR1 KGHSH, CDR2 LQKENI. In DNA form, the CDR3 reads TGTGCCAGCTCACCATACACAGATACGCAGTATTTT. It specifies CASSPYTDTQYF.

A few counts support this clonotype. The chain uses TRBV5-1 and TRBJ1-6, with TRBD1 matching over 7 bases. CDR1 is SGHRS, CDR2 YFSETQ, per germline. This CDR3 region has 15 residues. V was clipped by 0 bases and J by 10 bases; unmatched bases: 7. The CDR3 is CASSLEPGGESPLHF. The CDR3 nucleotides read TGCGCCAGCAGCTTGGAACCAGGGGGGGAATCACCCCTCCACTTT.

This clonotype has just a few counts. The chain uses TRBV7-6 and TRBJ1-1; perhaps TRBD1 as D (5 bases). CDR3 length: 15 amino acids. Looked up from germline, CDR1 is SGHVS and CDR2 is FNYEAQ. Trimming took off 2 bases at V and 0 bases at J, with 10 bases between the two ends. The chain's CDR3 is CASSLSGTLNTEAFF. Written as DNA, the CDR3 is TGTGCCAGCAGCTTATCAGGGACGTTGAACACTGAAGCTTTCTTT.

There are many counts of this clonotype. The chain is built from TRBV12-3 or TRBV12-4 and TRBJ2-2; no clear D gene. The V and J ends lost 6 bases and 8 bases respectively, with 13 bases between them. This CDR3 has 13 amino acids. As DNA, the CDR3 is TGTGCCAGCAGCTCGGTCCTATTGGGGGAGCTGTTTTTT. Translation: CASSSVLLGELFF.

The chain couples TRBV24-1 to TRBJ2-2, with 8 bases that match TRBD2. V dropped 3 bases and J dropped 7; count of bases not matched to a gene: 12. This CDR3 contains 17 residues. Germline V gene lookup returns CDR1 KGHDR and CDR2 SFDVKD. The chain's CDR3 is CATSDPGRGGPHGELFF. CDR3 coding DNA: TGTGCCACCAGTGATCCCGGTCGCGGGGGGCCGCACGGGGAGCTGTTTTTT.

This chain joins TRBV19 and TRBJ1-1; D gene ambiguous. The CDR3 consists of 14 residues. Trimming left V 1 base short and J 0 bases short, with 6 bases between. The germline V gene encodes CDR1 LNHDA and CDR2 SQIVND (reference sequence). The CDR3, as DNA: TGTGCCAGTAGTATAGGACACCTGAACACTGAAGCTTTCTTT. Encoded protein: CASSIGHLNTEAFF.

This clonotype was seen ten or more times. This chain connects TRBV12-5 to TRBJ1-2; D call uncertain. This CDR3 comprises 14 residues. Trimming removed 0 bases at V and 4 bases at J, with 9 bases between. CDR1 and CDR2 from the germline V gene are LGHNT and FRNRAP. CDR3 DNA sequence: TGTGCTAGTGGTTTGGTCCAAGTAGCCTATGGCTACACCTTC. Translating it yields CASGLVQVAYGYTF.

The CDR3 reads CASSIMGGGGNQETQYF. The CDR3 DNA reads as TGTGCCAGCAGCATAATGGGGGGGGGCGGTAATCAAGAGACCCAGTACTTC. J is TRBJ2-5 and V is TRBV11-2; tentative D call: TRBD2 (7 bases). V was clipped by 5 bases and J by 2 bases, with 21 bases between them. CDR1 is SGHAT and CDR2 is FQNNGV in the germline V gene. CDR3 length equals 17 residues.

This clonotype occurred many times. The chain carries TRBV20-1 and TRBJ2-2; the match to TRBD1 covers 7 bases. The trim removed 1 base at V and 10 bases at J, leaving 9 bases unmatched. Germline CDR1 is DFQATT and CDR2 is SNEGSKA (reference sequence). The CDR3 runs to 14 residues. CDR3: CSARGGQAQEELFF. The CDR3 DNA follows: TGCAGTGCTAGAGGCGGACAGGCCCAAGAGGAGCTGTTTTTT.

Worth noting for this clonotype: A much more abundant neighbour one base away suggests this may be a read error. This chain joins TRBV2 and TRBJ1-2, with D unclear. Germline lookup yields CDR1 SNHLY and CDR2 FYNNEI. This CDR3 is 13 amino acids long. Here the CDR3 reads CASRRTVNYGHTF. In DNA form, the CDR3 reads TGTGCCAGCAGAAGGACTGTAAACTATGGCCACACCTTC.

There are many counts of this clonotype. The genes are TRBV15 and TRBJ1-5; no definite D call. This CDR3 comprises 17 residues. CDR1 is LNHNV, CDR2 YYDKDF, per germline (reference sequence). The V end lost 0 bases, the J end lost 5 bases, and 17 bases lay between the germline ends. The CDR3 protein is CATSRDPPGKLDQPQHF. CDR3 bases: TGTGCCACCAGCAGAGATCCCCCGGGGAAATTGGATCAGCCCCAGCATTTT. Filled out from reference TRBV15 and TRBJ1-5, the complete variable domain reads DAMVIQNPRYQVTQFGKPVTLSCSQTLNHNVMYWYQQKSSQAPKLLFHYYDKDFNNEADTPDNFQSRRPNTSFCFLDIRSPGLGDTAMYLCATSRDPPGKLDQPQHFGDGTRLSIL.

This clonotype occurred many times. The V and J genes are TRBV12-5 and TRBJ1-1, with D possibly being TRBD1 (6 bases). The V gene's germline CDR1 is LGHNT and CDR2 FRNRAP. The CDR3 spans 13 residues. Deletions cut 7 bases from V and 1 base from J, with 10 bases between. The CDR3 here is CASDIRGNTEAFF. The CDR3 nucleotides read TGTGCTAGTGACATCAGGGGGAACACTGAAGCTTTCTTT.

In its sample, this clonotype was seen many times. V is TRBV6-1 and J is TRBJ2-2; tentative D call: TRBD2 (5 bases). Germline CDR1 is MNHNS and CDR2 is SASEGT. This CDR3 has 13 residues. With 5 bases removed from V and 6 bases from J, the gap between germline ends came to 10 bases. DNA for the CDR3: TGTGCCAGCAGTTTCCGGGGAGCCGGGGAGCTGTTTTTT. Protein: CASSFRGAGELFF.

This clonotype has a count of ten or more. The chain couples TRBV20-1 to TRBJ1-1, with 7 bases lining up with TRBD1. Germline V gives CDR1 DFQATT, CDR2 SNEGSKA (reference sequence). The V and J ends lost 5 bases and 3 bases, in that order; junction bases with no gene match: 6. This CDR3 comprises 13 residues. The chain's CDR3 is CSAGTGEDTEAFF. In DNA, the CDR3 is TGCAGTGCTGGAACAGGGGAAGACACTGAAGCTTTCTTT.

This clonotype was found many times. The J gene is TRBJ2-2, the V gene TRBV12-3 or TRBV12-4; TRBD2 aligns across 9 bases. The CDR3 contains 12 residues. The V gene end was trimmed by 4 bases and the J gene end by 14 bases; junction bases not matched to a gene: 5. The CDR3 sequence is CASSSRGGQLFF. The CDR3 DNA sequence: TGTGCCAGCAGTTCGCGGGGGGGCCAACTGTTTTTT.